These 19 T cell receptor beta chains share one sample of origin, sequenced in a study of cytomegalovirus exposure and HLA in healthy donors. A multiplex PCR was run with 60 Vbeta primers and 13 Jbeta primers. This table comes from immunoSEQ multiplex PCR, and its TCRdb copy is limited to in-frame clones, with some not included. The sample shows about 97,000 clones, 79% of them seen only once. The sequenced sample consisted of PBMCs. Receptors were obtained from a male donor in good health and CMV-seropositive.

The chain joins TRBV4-1 to TRBJ2-3; 8 positions agree with TRBD2. CDR3 length: 18 amino acids. Germline values: CDR1 MGHRA, CDR2 YSYEKL. V shed 1 base, J shed 3 bases, and the junction held 12 bases outside the gene matches. The CDR3 nucleotides are TGCGCCAGCAGCCAAGTCAGGAGCGGGGGCCTTCTGACAGATACGCAGTATTTT. Amino acids: CASSQVRSGGLLTDTQYF.

V gene TRBV4-2 combines with J gene TRBJ2-3, with TRBD2 matching 9 bases. The CDR3 contains 17 residues. CDR1 and CDR2 (germline): LGHNA, YNFKEQ. Losses at the gene ends were 0 bases for V and 3 bases for J; bases not matched to a gene: 7. CDR3 protein: CASSQDLAGGPTDTQYF. The CDR3, as DNA: TGTGCCAGCAGCCAAGATCTGGCGGGGGGGCCGACAGATACGCAGTATTTT.

The V call is TRBV25-1, the J call TRBJ1-1; 10 bases line up with TRBD1. The CDR3 spans 14 residues. Germline loops: CDR1 MGHDK, CDR2 SYGVNS. V was clipped by 5 bases and J by 1 base; unmatched bases: 1. The CDR3 DNA reads as TGTGCCAGCAGTCGGGACAGGGGGAACACTGAAGCTTTCTTT. Encoded protein: CASSRDRGNTEAFF.

This chain connects TRBV15 to TRBJ1-2; 7 bases align to TRBD1. V was pared by 3 bases and J by 0 bases, with 16 bases of the junction left unmatched. The CDR3 covers 19 residues. Germline V lookup: CDR1 LNHNV, CDR2 YYDKDF (reference sequence). The CDR3 loop reads CATSSGVGTATYPNYGYTF. DNA for the CDR3: TGTGCCACCAGCAGTGGAGTCGGGACAGCTACTTATCCTAACTATGGCTACACCTTC.

The chain employs TRBV19 and TRBJ2-2, with unresolved D. The V gene lost 3 bases and the J gene lost 3 bases, with 5 bases spanning the gap. CDR3 length: 13 residues. Germline V gene data show CDR1 as LNHDA and CDR2 as SQIVND (reference sequence). CDR3 bases: TGTGCCAGTAGTATCGAGTACACCGGGGAGCTGTTTTTT. Its protein product is CASSIEYTGELFF.

This chain joins TRBV5-1 and TRBJ1-4; the D gene is possibly TRBD1 (6 bases). Germline-derived CDR1 and CDR2 are SGHRS and YFSETQ. The CDR3 has 16 residues. V was cut by 2 bases and J by 8 bases, with 19 bases left in between. CDR3 nucleotides: TGCGCCAGCAGCTTAGGGAATGGTGCAGGGGAAGAAAAACTGTTTTTT. As protein: CASSLGNGAGEEKLFF.

To note about this clone: The junction departs from the called germline gene at one end, perhaps through a read error. The rearrangement joins TRBV30 to TRBJ1-2; the match to TRBD1 covers 8 bases. Germline V gene lookup returns CDR1 GTSNPN and CDR2 SVGIG (reference sequence). The CDR3 has 18 amino acids. The CDR3 region is CASSFSLGGQGLNYGYTF. The CDR3, as DNA: TGTGCCTCGAGTTTCAGTCTGGGAGGACAGGGCCTTAACTATGGCTACACCTTC.

V usage is TRBV30 and J usage is TRBJ1-5; D unclear. Germline V gene data show CDR1 as GTSNPN and CDR2 as SVGIG (reference sequence). The CDR3 is 14 amino acids. Between the trimmed V and J ends, which lost 1 base and 0 bases, there was a span of 7 bases. Written as DNA, the CDR3 is TGTGCCTGGAGTGCCCCCTATAGCAATCAGCCCCAGCATTTT. It codes for CAWSAPYSNQPQHF.

This CDR3 is CAWTTGTNEKLFF. CDR3 DNA: TGTGCCTGGACGACAGGTACTAATGAAAAACTGTTTTTT. The chain joins TRBV30 to TRBJ1-4; maybe TRBD1 (6 bases). The V end lost 4 bases, the J end lost 2 bases, and 8 bases lay between the germline ends. The CDR3 extends over 13 amino acids. Germline lookup yields CDR1 GTSNPN and CDR2 SVGIG (reference sequence).

The chain links TRBV18 to TRBJ1-5; 8 positions agree with TRBD1. Germline lookup yields CDR1 KGHSH and CDR2 LQKENI. The V segment lost 4 bases and the J segment 1 base; nucleotides outside the gene matches: 3. The CDR3 length is 15 residues. The CDR3 loop is CASSLQGGSNQPQHF. The CDR3 coding sequence is TGTGCCAGCTCACTACAGGGGGGCAGCAATCAGCCCCAGCATTTT.

As DNA, the CDR3 is TGTGCCAGCAGCGGACACAGGGGGAACACTGAAGCTTTCTTT. Translated: CASSGHRGNTEAFF. The V gene is TRBV7-9, the J gene TRBJ1-1; 7 nucleotides align to TRBD1. V was clipped by 5 bases and J by 1 base; unmatched bases: 4. The germline gives CDR1 SEHNR, CDR2 FQNEAQ (reference sequence). CDR3 length: 14 residues.

This chain joins TRBV19 and TRBJ2-2; D unclear. The CDR3 consists of 14 residues. Germline assignment: CDR1 LNHDA and CDR2 SQIVND (reference sequence). V was cut by 4 bases and J by 3 bases, with 9 bases left in between. The CDR3 DNA reads TGTGCCAGTAGTACAACTACCGACACCGGGGAGCTGTTTTTT. It translates to CASSTTTDTGELFF.

V usage is TRBV5-1 and J usage is TRBJ1-2, with D perhaps TRBD1 (5 bases). In germline, CDR1 is SGHRS, CDR2 YFSETQ. The CDR3 runs to 14 residues. V dropped 0 bases and J dropped 6 bases, with 12 bases sitting between them. The CDR3 protein is CASSLAGQGDGYTF. In nucleotides, the CDR3 is TGCGCCAGCAGCTTGGCCGGCCAGGGCGATGGCTACACCTTC.

V gene TRBV5-6 combines with J gene TRBJ1-1; no reliable D call. Germline lookup yields CDR1 SGHDT and CDR2 YYEEEE. CDR3 length equals 14 residues. The V end lost 4 bases, the J end lost 5 bases, and 15 bases lay between the germline ends. The CDR3 protein is CASSPQVGRTEAFF. In nucleotides, the CDR3 is TGTGCCAGCAGCCCACAAGTGGGCCGGACTGAAGCTTTCTTT.

This chain links TRBV18 with TRBJ1-1, with D possibly being TRBD1 (6 bases). V was cut by 6 bases and J by 2 bases, with 13 bases left in between. CDR1 is KGHSH, CDR2 LQKENI, per germline. The CDR3 has 14 amino acids. CDR3 sequence: CASSRTVSNTEAFF. Here the CDR3 DNA reads TGTGCCAGCTCCCGGACAGTATCAAACACTGAAGCTTTCTTT.

The rearrangement links TRBV30 to TRBJ1-3; 7 bases agree with TRBD1. The ends lost 3 bases at V and 0 bases at J; junction bases unmatched: 14. Per germline, CDR1 GTSNPN and CDR2 SVGIG (reference sequence). There are 18 residues in the CDR3. This CDR3 is CAWRGPTTGVLSGNTIYF. The CDR3 nucleotides are TGTGCCTGGAGGGGGCCTACAACAGGGGTCCTCTCTGGAAACACCATATATTTT.

J is TRBJ1-2 and V is TRBV29-1, with a possible D match to TRBD1 (6 bases). From germline, CDR1 is SQVTM and CDR2 ANQGSEA. CDR3 size: 10 residues. V was shortened by 4 bases and J by 6 bases, with 6 bases between the two germline ends. The CDR3: CSVGQDGYTF. The CDR3 DNA reads as TGCAGCGTTGGACAGGATGGCTACACCTTC.

The rearrangement links TRBV10-3 to TRBJ2-7; possible D gene TRBD2, 5 bases. CDR3 length: 15 residues. Deletions cut 0 bases from V and 3 bases from J, with 12 bases between. Germline V gene sequence: CDR1 ENHRY, CDR2 SYGVKD. The CDR3 sequence: CAISESRLASYEQYF. CDR3 DNA: TGTGCCATCAGTGAGTCGAGGCTAGCAAGCTACGAGCAGTACTTC.

Comment on this clone: Germline is not matched at one junction end, which may reflect a read error. This sequence joins TRBV5-1 and TRBJ1-4; no reliable D call. From germline, CDR1 is SGHRS and CDR2 YFSETQ. The CDR3 spans 16 residues. In nucleotides, the CDR3 is TGCGCCAGCAGCTTGGCCGGTGGCTCAACTAGTGAAAAACTGTTTTTT. The encoded protein is CASSLAGGSTSEKLFF.